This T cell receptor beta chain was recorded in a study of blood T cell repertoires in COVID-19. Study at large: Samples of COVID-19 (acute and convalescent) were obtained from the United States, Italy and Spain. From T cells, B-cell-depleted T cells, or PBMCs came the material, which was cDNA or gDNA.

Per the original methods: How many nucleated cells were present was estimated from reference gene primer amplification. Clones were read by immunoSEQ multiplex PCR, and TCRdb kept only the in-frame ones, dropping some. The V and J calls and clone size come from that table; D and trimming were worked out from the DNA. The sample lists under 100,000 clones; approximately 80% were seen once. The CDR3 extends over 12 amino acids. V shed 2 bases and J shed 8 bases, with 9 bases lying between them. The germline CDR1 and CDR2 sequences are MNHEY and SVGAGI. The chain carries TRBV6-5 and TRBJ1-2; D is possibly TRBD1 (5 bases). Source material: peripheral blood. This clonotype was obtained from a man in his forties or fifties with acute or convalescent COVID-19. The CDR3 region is CASSYPTGGYTF. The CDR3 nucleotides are TGTGCCAGCAGTTACCCCACAGGAGGCTACACCTTC.